This T cell receptor beta chain was identified in a study of blood T cell repertoires in COVID-19. Study at large: From the United States, Italy and Spain came samples of acute and convalescent COVID-19. In each case, the material was cDNA or gDNA derived from T cells, B-cell-depleted T cells, or PBMCs.

Profiling relied on immunoSEQ multiplex PCR, and the TCRdb table lists in-frame clones only, not all of them. The sample records around 140,000 clones, about 80% being singletons. The CDR3 sequence is 16 residues long. The germline V and J ends were trimmed by 2 bases and 0 bases, with 10 bases remaining between them. The germline gives CDR1 SNHLY, CDR2 FYNNEI. The V gene is TRBV2, the J gene TRBJ2-2; D is ambiguous. The source is a human donor in a cohort sampled during active COVID-19. The specimen sequenced was peripheral blood. As DNA, the CDR3 is TGTGCCAGCAGTGAACAACGCGGTGCGAACACCGGGGAGCTGTTTTTT. Protein: CASSEQRGANTGELFF.